Listed here are 23 T cell receptor beta chains from one sample, sequenced in a study of control samples from healthy donors and cancer patients. Repertoires were generated with immunoSEQ multiplex PCR, while TCRdb's copy carries only in-frame clones and drops some. This table holds 150,000 to 200,000 clones, about 90% found once. The specimen was blood. These receptors all stem from a man aged 25-45 years in good health.

The chain carries TRBV19 and TRBJ2-7, with 9 bases that match TRBD2. J lost 4 bases, V lost 4 bases, and 5 bases had no gene match. The length of the CDR3 is 14 residues. Germline-derived CDR1 and CDR2 are LNHDA and SQIVND (reference sequence). The CDR3 reads CASSRSSGGYEQYF. The DNA for the CDR3 is TGTGCCAGTAGTAGGAGTAGCGGGGGATACGAGCAGTACTTC. Supplemented by reference TRBV19 and TRBJ2-7, the full variable domain reads DGGITQSPKYLFRKEGQNVTLSCEQNLNHDAMYWYRQDPGQGLRLIYYSQIVNDFQKGDIAEGYSVSREKKESFPLTVTSAQKNPTAFYLCASSRSSGGYEQYFGPGTRLTVT.

The chain carries TRBV9 and TRBJ1-1; TRBD1 is a possible D gene (5 bases). V lost 0 bases, J lost 3 bases, and 9 bases lay in between. Germline CDR1 SGDLS, CDR2 YYNGEE. CDR3 length equals 14 residues. This CDR3 reads CASSVVGGYTEAFF. The CDR3 region has the DNA TGTGCCAGCAGCGTAGTCGGGGGATACACTGAAGCTTTCTTT.

This chain's CDR3 is CASSLQGSYNSPLHF. The CDR3, as DNA: TGTGCCAGCAGCTTACAGGGCTCCTATAATTCACCCCTCCACTTT. The chain employs TRBV5-6 and TRBJ1-6, with a weak D call TRBD1 (6 bases). Trimming cost V 2 bases and J 0 bases, with 6 bases left between them. This CDR3 has 15 amino acids. Germline CDR1 SGHDT, CDR2 YYEEEE.

The J gene is TRBJ2-3, the V gene TRBV18; 10 nucleotides match TRBD1. V shed 3 bases, J shed 2 bases, and the junction held 5 bases outside the gene matches. The V gene's germline CDR1 is KGHSH and CDR2 LQKENI. CDR3 length: 16 amino acids. The chain's CDR3 is CASSPRDRGSTDTQYF. The CDR3 coding sequence is TGTGCCAGCTCACCTCGGGACAGGGGCTCCACAGATACGCAGTATTTT.

The genes are TRBV2 and TRBJ2-1, with D unresolved. The ends were cut back, 5 bases at V and 4 bases at J, with 3 bases in the middle. CDR1 is SNHLY and CDR2 is FYNNEI in the germline V gene. The CDR3 totals 11 residues. The CDR3 is CASSRYNEQFF. The CDR3 DNA reads TGTGCCAGCAGTAGATACAATGAGCAGTTCTTC.

This chain connects TRBV6-5 to TRBJ1-5; D unresolved. The CDR3 has 13 residues. Trimming shortened V by 6 bases and J by 4 bases, and 10 bases separated the two germline ends. The germline V gene has CDR1 MNHEY and CDR2 SVGAGI. The CDR3 spells CASRGWDNQPQHF. CDR3 DNA sequence: TGTGCCAGCAGGGGGTGGGATAATCAGCCCCAGCATTTT.

The V gene is TRBV5-8, the J gene TRBJ1-1; D ambiguous. CDR1 is SGHTS, CDR2 YDEGEE, per germline. Trimming removed 9 bases from V and 4 bases from J, with 13 bases in between. The CDR3 sequence is 12 residues long. CDR3 sequence: CATFVERTEAFF. The CDR3 DNA sequence: TGTGCCACCTTTGTGGAGCGCACTGAAGCTTTCTTT.

The chain is built from TRBV3-1 (or the pseudogene TRBV3-2) and TRBJ1-3; D remains unclear. The CDR3 runs to 12 residues. Germline V gives CDR1 LGHDT, CDR2 YNNKEL (reference sequence). Trimming cost V 1 base and J 11 bases, with 9 bases left between them. The CDR3 coding sequence is TGTGCCAGCAGCCAAGGAGGACGGGCCATATATTTT. Translating it yields CASSQGGRAIYF.

The rearrangement links TRBV11-3 to TRBJ2-2; unclear D gene. Germline-derived CDR1 and CDR2 are SGHNT and YENEEA. This CDR3 contains 15 residues. The V gene lost 5 bases and the J gene lost 6 bases, with 16 bases spanning the gap. CDR3 residues: CASSQLLGGPGELFF. In DNA form, the CDR3 reads TGTGCCAGCAGCCAACTCTTGGGCGGCCCCGGGGAGCTGTTTTTT.

This rearrangement joins TRBV6-5 to TRBJ2-2, with TRBD2 matching 8 bases. The CDR3 consists of 15 residues. Germline V gene lookup returns CDR1 MNHEY and CDR2 SVGAGI. V shed 0 bases, J shed 5 bases, and the junction held 2 bases outside the gene matches. In nucleotides, the CDR3 is TGTGCCAGCAGTTACTCGAGCGGGAGAACCGGGGAGCTGTTTTTT. Translated: CASSYSSGRTGELFF.

The sample holds one count of this clone. V usage is TRBV5-1 and J usage is TRBJ1-1; D possibly corresponds to TRBD1 (5 bases). V was clipped by 4 bases and J by 6 bases, with 13 bases between them. Germline loops: CDR1 SGHRS, CDR2 YFSETQ. CDR3 length: 13 residues. The CDR3 DNA is TGCGCCAGCAGCCCTCAGGGTACCGCTGAAGCTTTCTTT. Protein product: CASSPQGTAEAFF.

The J gene is TRBJ1-1, the V gene TRBV29-1, with D unclear. Germline CDR1 and CDR2: SQVTM and ANQGSEA. Trimming removed 3 bases from V and 2 bases from J, with 10 bases in between. The CDR3 spans 13 residues. The CDR3 spells CSVERTENTEAFF. CDR3 coding DNA: TGCAGCGTTGAGCGGACGGAAAACACTGAAGCTTTCTTT. The full variable domain, with the rest looked up from reference TRBV29-1 and TRBJ1-1, is SAVISQKPSRDICQRGTSLTIQCQVDSQVTMMFWYRQQPGQSLTLIATANQGSEATYESGFVIDKFPISRPNLTFSTLTVSNMSPEDSSIYLCSVERTENTEAFFGQGTRLTVV.

This sequence joins TRBV5-1 and TRBJ2-1, with D perhaps matching TRBD2 (5 bases). CDR3 size: 13 residues. Trimming shortened V by 4 bases and J by 5 bases, and 10 bases separated the two germline ends. CDR1 is SGHRS and CDR2 is YFSETQ in the germline V gene. CDR3 residues: CASSHGINNEQFF. The CDR3 region has the DNA TGCGCCAGCAGCCACGGGATTAACAATGAGCAGTTCTTC.

DNA for the CDR3: TGTGCCAGCAGAAGTTATACAGGGGGCGCTGAGCAGTTCTTC. Amino acid sequence: CASRSYTGGAEQFF. The chain combines TRBV6-5 with TRBJ2-1; 9 bases are shared with TRBD1. This CDR3 has 14 amino acids. V shed 6 bases and J 9 bases; nucleotides not matched to a gene: 9. Germline values: CDR1 MNHEY, CDR2 SVGAGI.

This rearrangement joins TRBV4-1 to TRBJ2-3; TRBD1 agrees at 7 bases. Germline loops: CDR1 MGHRA, CDR2 YSYEKL. The V segment lost 2 bases and the J segment 2 bases; nucleotides outside the gene matches: 4. The CDR3 loop spans 15 amino acids. The CDR3 nucleotides are TGCGCCAGCAGCCAACCGGGACAGTTCACAGATACGCAGTATTTT. As protein: CASSQPGQFTDTQYF.

V usage is TRBV6-5 and J usage is TRBJ1-4; 7 positions agree with TRBD1. The germline V gene has CDR1 MNHEY and CDR2 SVGAGI. Trimming removed 9 bases from V and 8 bases from J; junction bases left unmatched: 9. This CDR3 is built from 13 residues. The CDR3 DNA is TGTGCCAGTACCCCAAGGGGGCGGGAAAAACTGTTTTTT. This gives the protein CASTPRGREKLFF.

V and J are TRBV7-9 and TRBJ1-4, with D tentatively TRBD1 (5 bases). V lost 6 bases and J 3 bases, leaving 14 bases between the germline ends. The CDR3 sequence is 15 residues long. Germline V gene sequence: CDR1 SEHNR, CDR2 FQNEAQ (reference sequence). CDR3 loop: CASSPPAGANEKLFF. CDR3 in DNA: TGTGCCAGCAGTCCCCCGGCGGGGGCTAATGAAAAACTGTTTTTT.

The rearrangement uses TRBV7-9 and TRBJ1-6; a weak D match, TRBD1 (6 bases). Germline loops: CDR1 SEHNR, CDR2 FQNEAQ (reference sequence). Trimming took off 5 bases at V and 2 bases at J, with 13 bases between the two ends. The CDR3 covers 16 residues. CDR3 sequence reads: CASSPLQGAYNSPLHF. CDR3 sequence (DNA): TGTGCCAGCAGCCCTCTACAGGGAGCCTATAATTCACCCCTCCACTTT.

CDR3 sequence reads: CASSQVAGANTGELFF. CDR3 coding DNA: TGCGCCAGCAGCCAGGTGGCTGGAGCGAACACCGGGGAGCTGTTTTTT. V is TRBV4-3 and J is TRBJ2-2; D is ambiguous. V was shortened by 3 bases and J by 0 bases, with 11 bases between the two germline ends. CDR3 length: 16 amino acids. Germline V gene lookup returns CDR1 LGHNA and CDR2 YSLEER.

CDR3 protein: CSAIPGSGGYTF. DNA of the CDR3: TGCAGCGCTATACCGGGATCGGGGGGCTACACCTTC. The chain carries TRBV29-1 and TRBJ1-2, with D uncertain. The CDR3 loop spans 12 amino acids. The germline V gene has CDR1 SQVTM and CDR2 ANQGSEA. Trimming left V 7 bases short and J 8 bases short, with 17 bases between.

The chain is built from TRBV19 and TRBJ2-7; D is tentatively TRBD1 or TRBD2 (6 bases each). V lost 5 bases, J lost 2 bases, and 13 bases lay in between. Germline V gene sequence: CDR1 LNHDA, CDR2 SQIVND (reference sequence). The CDR3 spans 14 residues. CDR3 residues: CASSRLGGTYEQYF. CDR3 sequence (DNA): TGTGCCAGTAGTCGCCTAGGGGGGACCTACGAGCAGTACTTC.

The CDR3 loop reads CASSLARREGEKLFF. The CDR3 region has the DNA TGTGCCAGCAGCTTAGCCCGCAGGGAGGGTGAAAAACTGTTTTTT. The chain is built from TRBV7-2 and TRBJ1-4, with D possibly being TRBD1 (5 bases). The V and J ends lost 0 bases and 7 bases respectively, with 12 bases between them. Germline V gives CDR1 SGHTA, CDR2 FQGNSA. CDR3 length: 15 residues.

This clone was found once. The chain combines TRBV28 with TRBJ1-1, with TRBD1 as a possible D gene (5 bases). The V gene lost 6 bases and the J gene lost 1 base, with 12 bases spanning the gap. Germline CDR1 is MDHEN and CDR2 is SYDVKM. This CDR3 has 14 amino acids. CDR3 residues: CASSRFQGNTEAFF. CDR3 in DNA: TGTGCCAGCAGCCGATTCCAGGGGAACACTGAAGCTTTCTTT.